A single sample gave rise to the 9 T cell receptor beta chains below, sequenced in a study of blood T cell repertoires in COVID-19. Sequencing was performed with immunoSEQ multiplex PCR; in TCRdb, only in-frame clones are kept and a portion is missing. The sample contains 310,000 or so clones, approximately 90% of which appear only once. The specimen was peripheral blood. The source is a woman aged 25 to 39 with COVID-19, enrolled during active disease.

The genes are TRBV4-2 and TRBJ2-7, with a tentative D call TRBD2 (5 bases). The CDR3 has 15 amino acids. The germline V gene has CDR1 LGHNA and CDR2 YNFKEQ. Trimming stripped 0 bases from V and 4 bases from J, with 13 bases between. The CDR3 DNA is TGTGCCAGCAGCCAAGAGGGCGGGCCGAGGTACGAGCAGTACTTC. Encoded protein: CASSQEGGPRYEQYF.

This clone occurred a few times. V is TRBV7-3 and J is TRBJ1-1; 8 nucleotides align to TRBD1. The ends lost 5 bases at V and 8 bases at J; junction bases unmatched: 4. CDR1 and CDR2 from the germline V gene are SGHTA and FQGTGA. The CDR3 extends over 12 amino acids. CDR3: CASSPDRVEAFF. Written as DNA, the CDR3 is TGTGCCAGCAGCCCGGACAGGGTGGAAGCTTTCTTT.

In the case of this clone: The junction departs from the called germline gene at one end, perhaps through a read error. This chain links TRBV5-1 with TRBJ2-5; 7 positions match TRBD2. Looked up from germline, CDR1 is SGHRS and CDR2 is YFSETQ. The CDR3 runs to 13 residues. For the CDR3, the DNA is TGCGCCAGCAGCTTGGAGGGCGCGGCGGGAGCGGACTTC. Encoded protein: CASSLEGAAGADF.

This sequence joins TRBV5-4 and TRBJ2-3; 9 nucleotides line up with TRBD2. V trimming: 0 bases; J trimming: 6 bases; junction bases outside the gene matches: 5. CDR1 and CDR2 from the germline V gene are SGHNT and YYREEE (reference sequence). The CDR3 spans 15 residues. The CDR3 nucleotides are TGTGCCAGCAGCTTGGAAATTAGCGGGAGCGATACGCAGTATTTT. Amino acids: CASSLEISGSDTQYF. Full variable domain (remainder filled in from reference TRBV5-4 and TRBJ2-3): ETGVTQSPTHLIKTRGQQVTLRCSSQSGHNTVSWYQQALGQGPQFIFQYYREEENGRGNFPPRFSGLQFPNYSSELNVNALELDDSALYLCASSLEISGSDTQYFGPGTRLTVL.

In this sample, this clone turned up a few times. The chain carries TRBV12-3 or TRBV12-4 and TRBJ2-1, with TRBD1 matching 7 bases. The CDR3 consists of 12 residues. V was pared by 5 bases and J by 7 bases, with 2 bases of the junction left unmatched. CDR3 sequence reads: CASSLRGNEQFF. CDR3 coding DNA: TGTGCCAGCAGTCTCAGGGGGAATGAGCAGTTCTTC.

The chain has TRBV6-1 and TRBJ2-2, with 7 bases matching TRBD1. The CDR3 has 15 residues. V trimming: 1 base; J trimming: 5 bases; junction bases outside the gene matches: 4. The germline V gene has CDR1 MNHNS and CDR2 SASEGT. In nucleotides, the CDR3 is TGTGCCAGCAGTGAAGGCGGCAGGGGGACCGGGGAGCTGTTTTTT. It translates to CASSEGGRGTGELFF.

V gene TRBV19 combines with J gene TRBJ1-5; perhaps TRBD1 as D (5 bases). This CDR3 has 15 residues. The germline CDR1 and CDR2 sequences are LNHDA and SQIVND (reference sequence). The V end lost 4 bases, the J end lost 5 bases, and 15 bases lay between the germline ends. In nucleotides, the CDR3 is TGTGCCAGTAGTACGAGCGGGACGGGGGATCAGCCCCAGCATTTT. It encodes CASSTSGTGDQPQHF.

V usage is TRBV4-1 and J usage is TRBJ2-3; TRBD2 agrees at 7 bases. This CDR3 has 16 amino acids. In germline, CDR1 is MGHRA, CDR2 YSYEKL. The V segment lost 0 bases and the J segment 8 bases; nucleotides outside the gene matches: 11. Here the CDR3 DNA reads TGCGCCAGCAGCCAAGATCTTGGGGACTCGGGAGGTACGCAGTATTTT. It specifies CASSQDLGDSGGTQYF.

V is TRBV10-1 and J is TRBJ1-1, with a weak D call TRBD1 (5 bases). Trimming cost V 4 bases and J 0 bases, with 12 bases left between them. Germline CDR1 is WNHNN and CDR2 is SYGVQD (reference sequence). The CDR3 has 15 residues. CDR3 coding DNA: TGCGCCAGCAGTGCATCCCGGGGGATGAACACTGAAGCTTTCTTT. This codes for CASSASRGMNTEAFF.